Listed below are T cell receptor beta chains from one sample, sequenced in a study of CD8 T cells in ankylosing spondylitis. TCRdb re-derived calls from the 5' RACE reads in MiXCR, one entry per CDR3 protein. This sample has about 360,000 distinct CDR3 sequences, with 20% found just once. Sequenced material: blood, either unsorted or a sorted T cell fraction (not recorded which). These receptor sequences come from a male donor with ankylosing spondylitis or in good health (not recorded which). Each CDR3 is given with its conserved first and last residue. The order of the fields is J gene, V gene, CDR3 length, D gene, clone size, CDR3 protein, CDR3 DNA. A D gene is named only where the DNA matches it firmly. Clone size is stated in some rows and not others, as once, few, many or a class when expanded.

>TRBJ2-2|TRBV11-3|14|-|-
CASSIHANTGELFF
TGTGCCAGCAGCATACACGCGAACACCGGGGAGCTGTTTTTT
>TRBJ1-4|TRBV6-2/TRBV6-3|15|-|-
CASSYSGGGGEKLFF
TGTGCCAGCAGTTACTCGGGCGGCGGAGGAGAAAAACTGTTTTTT
>TRBJ1-1|TRBV6-5|14|-|-
CASSWEGLNTEAFF
TGTGCCAGCAGTTGGGAGGGATTGAACACTGAAGCTTTCTTT
>TRBJ1-6|TRBV12-5|17|-|few
CASGLPVPVSTNSPLHF
TGTGCTAGTGGTTTGCCCGTGCCAGTTTCAACTAATTCACCCCTCCACTTT
>TRBJ1-5|TRBV9|14|-|-
CASSGLNSNQPQHF
TGTGCCAGCAGCGGTTTGAATAGCAATCAGCCCCAGCATTTT
>TRBJ2-1|TRBV29-1|12|-|-
CSVLSGEGEQFF
TGCAGCGTTCTTTCAGGGGAGGGGGAGCAGTTCTTC
>TRBJ2-5|TRBV28|15|-|few
CASSPLGEPKETQYF
TGTGCCAGCAGTCCTCTTGGAGAGCCAAAAGAGACCCAGTACTTC
>TRBJ2-7|TRBV7-9|16|-|-
CASSLGGDLLGYEQYF
TGTGCCAGCAGCTTAGGGGGGGACCTCCTGGGGTACGAGCAGTACTTC
>TRBJ2-7|TRBV27|13|-|few
CASSLTRAYEQYF
TGTGCCAGCAGTTTAACTAGGGCCTACGAGCAGTACTTC
>TRBJ1-6|TRBV12-3/TRBV12-4|13|-|-
CASASSYNSPLHF
TGTGCCAGCGCTAGCTCCTATAATTCACCCCTCCACTTT
>TRBJ2-3|TRBV11-2|15|TRBD2|few
CASSLSGAPTDTQYF
TGTGCCAGCAGCTTGAGCGGGGCCCCCACAGATACGCAGTATTTT
>TRBJ2-7|TRBV12-3/TRBV12-4|11|-|many
CASSFLDEQYF
TGTGCCAGCAGTTTCTTGGACGAGCAGTACTTC
>TRBJ2-3|TRBV24-1|15|TRBD2|few
CATEWSGGSTDTQYF
TGTGCCACCGAATGGAGCGGGGGGTCCACAGATACGCAGTATTTT
>TRBJ2-7|TRBV7-9|13|-|-
CASSPKESHEQYF
TGTGCCAGCAGTCCGAAAGAGTCCCACGAGCAGTACTTC
>TRBJ2-1|TRBV6-1|13|-|few
CASKLATYNEQFF
TGTGCCAGCAAACTTGCCACATACAATGAGCAGTTCTTC
>TRBJ2-3|TRBV28|16|TRBD2|-
CASSSASGGATDTQYF
TGTGCCAGCAGTTCAGCTAGCGGGGGGGCAACGGATACGCAGTATTTT
>TRBJ2-5|TRBV15|15|-|-
CATSRDRDYQETQYF
TGTGCCACCAGCAGAGACCGGGACTACCAAGAGACCCAGTACTTC
>TRBJ2-1|TRBV7-9|17|TRBD2|few
CASSLGGPAGVYNEQFF
TGTGCCAGCAGCTTAGGGGGTCCAGCGGGGGTATACAATGAGCAGTTCTTC
>TRBJ2-1|TRBV12-3/TRBV12-4|15|TRBD1|few
CASSRGQVRYNEQFF
TGTGCCAGCAGTCGAGGACAGGTCAGATACAATGAGCAGTTCTTC
>TRBJ1-1|TRBV19|14|-|-
CASSRGGLNTEAFF
TGTGCCAGTAGTCGGGGGGGATTGAACACTGAAGCTTTCTTT
>TRBJ2-7|TRBV28|16|-|few
CASSEFRRSTSYEQYF
TGTGCCAGCAGTGAGTTCAGGCGCTCAACTTCCTACGAGCAGTACTTC
>TRBJ2-5|TRBV3-1|13|-|few
CASSQGPRETQYF
TGTGCCAGCAGCCAAGGGCCCAGGGAGACCCAGTACTTC
>TRBJ2-5|TRBV7-9|16|-|once
CASSLPGQGGGETQYF
TGTGCCAGCAGCTTACCTGGACAGGGAGGGGGAGAGACCCAGTACTTC
>TRBJ2-5|TRBV12-3/TRBV12-4|14|-|-
CASSLTWSTETQYF
TGTGCCAGCAGTTTAACGTGGTCGACGGAGACCCAGTACTTC
>TRBJ2-1|TRBV20-1|13|TRBD2|many
CSARGLGINEQFF
TGCAGTGCCAGAGGACTAGGAATCAATGAGCAGTTCTTC
>TRBJ2-1|TRBV9|14|TRBD1|-
CASSYGTGVDEQFF
TGTGCCAGCAGCTATGGGACAGGGGTGGATGAGCAGTTCTTC
>TRBJ2-5|TRBV2|15|-|-
CASSELRGWGETQYF
TGTGCCAGCAGTGAATTGAGGGGCTGGGGGGAGACCCAGTACTTC
>TRBJ1-6|TRBV9|13|-|few
CASMGDDNSPLHF
TGTGCCAGCATGGGGGACGATAATTCACCCCTCCACTTT
>TRBJ2-1|TRBV29-1|13|TRBD2|-
CSAGTSAHNEQFF
TGCAGCGCCGGGACTAGCGCACACAATGAGCAGTTCTTC
>TRBJ1-4|TRBV11-2|14|-|-
CASSLPGGREKLFF
TGTGCCAGCAGCTTACCCGGGGGCAGGGAAAAACTGTTTTTT
>TRBJ2-1|TRBV4-2|16|-|few
CASSQEGMGGAYEQFF
TGTGCCAGCAGCCAAGAAGGGATGGGGGGGGCTTATGAGCAGTTCTTC
>TRBJ1-1|TRBV28|15|-|-
CASSLGKGRNTEAFF
TGTGCCAGCAGTTTAGGAAAGGGACGGAACACTGAAGCTTTCTTT
>TRBJ2-7|TRBV7-6|14|-|-
CASSFRDLPHEQYF
TGTGCCAGCAGCTTTCGGGACCTCCCCCACGAGCAGTACTTC
>TRBJ2-7|TRBV6-2/TRBV6-3|14|TRBD1|-
CASSSQGARDEQYF
TGTGCCAGCAGCTCACAGGGGGCGCGGGACGAGCAGTACTTC
>TRBJ2-7|TRBV7-9|14|-|-
CASSFVAGPYEQYF
TGTGCCAGCAGCTTTGTTGCAGGGCCCTACGAGCAGTACTTC
>TRBJ2-1|TRBV7-3|15|TRBD2|-
CASSSSSGGWNEQFF
TGTGCCAGCAGCTCATCTAGCGGGGGTTGGAATGAGCAGTTCTTC
>TRBJ2-1|TRBV7-9|16|-|-
CASSRNLGPGAAEQFF
TGTGCCAGCAGCCGCAACCTCGGCCCAGGGGCGGCTGAGCAGTTCTTC
>TRBJ2-7|TRBV27|13|-|-
CASSLTGYYEQYF
TGTGCCAGCAGTTTAACAGGGTACTACGAGCAGTACTTC
>TRBJ2-3|TRBV11-2|17|-|-
CASSLGYGLPSPDTQYF
TGTGCCAGCAGCCTCGGGTATGGACTTCCTAGTCCGGATACGCAGTATTTT
>TRBJ2-5|TRBV12-3/TRBV12-4|16|TRBD2|many
CASSPLSGGDQETQYF
TGTGCCAGCAGTCCTTTAAGCGGGGGGGACCAAGAGACCCAGTACTTC
>TRBJ2-7|TRBV2|10|-|few
CASRGTQWDF
TGTGCCAGCAGGGGTACGCAATGGGACTTC
>TRBJ2-7|TRBV20-1|15|TRBD1|-
CSARDKDRGGYEQYF
TGCAGTGCTAGAGATAAGGACAGGGGCGGCTACGAGCAGTACTTC
>TRBJ2-2|TRBV7-3|14|-|few
CASSSSMGTGELFF
TGTGCCAGCAGCTCTTCAATGGGCACCGGGGAGCTGTTTTTT
>TRBJ2-1|TRBV11-3|14|-|few
CASSPRRTDNEQFF
TGTGCCAGCAGCCCCAGACGGACAGACAATGAGCAGTTCTTC
>TRBJ2-1|TRBV7-6|15|-|-
CASSPIRGPYNEQFF
TGTGCCAGCAGCCCAATTCGGGGGCCCTACAATGAGCAGTTCTTC
>TRBJ2-1|TRBV29-1|13|-|-
CSVEGQGGDEQFF
TGCAGCGTTGAAGGACAGGGAGGTGATGAGCAGTTCTTC
>TRBJ2-5|TRBV15|13|-|-
CATRKGGSETQYF
TGTGCCACCAGGAAGGGGGGGTCAGAGACCCAGTACTTC
>TRBJ2-5|TRBV29-1|12|-|few
CSVKGGLGTQYF
TGCAGCGTAAAGGGGGGGTTGGGGACCCAGTACTTC
>TRBJ2-2|TRBV20-1|12|-|-
CSALENTGELFF
TGCAGTGCTCTCGAGAACACCGGGGAGCTGTTTTTT
>TRBJ2-3|TRBV11-1|18|-|once
CASSSGQINDFSTDTQYF
TGTGCCAGCAGCTCCGGACAGATTAACGACTTTAGCACAGATACGCAGTATTTT
>TRBJ2-2|TRBV4-1|15|TRBD1|-
CASSGQEEYTGELFF
TGCGCCAGCAGCGGACAGGAGGAATACACCGGGGAGCTGTTTTTT
>TRBJ2-1|TRBV12-3/TRBV12-4|14|-|few
CASSSWTGYNEQFF
TGTGCCAGCAGTTCCTGGACCGGTTACAATGAGCAGTTCTTC
>TRBJ2-7|TRBV10-3|15|-|few
CAISEVRIGVSEQYF
TGTGCCATCAGTGAGGTACGGATCGGGGTTAGCGAGCAGTACTTC